This TCR beta chain was captured by sequencing in a study of T cell responses to AZD1222 COVID-19 vaccine. The V gene's germline CDR1 is GTSNPN and CDR2 SVGIG (reference sequence). This CDR3 comprises 11 residues. V dropped 3 bases and J dropped 4 bases, with 7 bases sitting between them. Points from the study as a whole: Vaccination with two AZD1222 doses was followed by a rise in Spike-specific TCR breadth and depth. Unmutated variant regions are reportedly the target of nearly half of TCRs that are spike-specific. All repertoire sampling was performed exclusively after the peak T cell response.

A remark on this clone: The target antigen is unknown.

Some clones are missing from TCRdb's copy, which holds only in-frame ones; the method was immunoSEQ multiplex PCR. This sample has about 140,000 clones, with over 90% found just once. The chain recombines TRBV30 with TRBJ2-7; D unclear. The source was peripheral blood, collected on day 0 of AZD1222 vaccination. The source is an adult in good health. CDR3 in amino acids: CAWRTLYEQYF. In DNA, the CDR3 is TGTGCCTGGAGGACATTATACGAGCAGTACTTC.